The 8 T cell receptor beta chains given below trace back to one sample, sequenced in a study of Ad26.COV2.S vaccination and SARS-CoV-2 variants. Sequencing used immunoSEQ multiplex PCR; TCRdb keeps in-frame clones, though not all of them. The repertoire consists of fewer than 900,000 clones, with roughly nine tenths occurring once and the leading ten covering roughly 1.5%. Indicated treatment: 15 to 20 received Ad26.COV2.S at low or high dose, single or two shots; 5 received placebo; per-sample allocation not given. The samples date from day 63 after the first vaccine or placebo injection. The source was peripheral blood, collected in a trial of Ad26.COV2.S vaccine versus placebo. The receptor source for this set is a person aged 18 to 65 who received the Ad26.COV2.S COVID-19 vaccine or a placebo.

The rearrangement uses TRBV7-2 and TRBJ1-2; D might be TRBD1 (6 bases). The V and J ends lost 2 bases and 10 bases respectively, with 20 bases between them. Germline CDR1 is SGHTA and CDR2 is FQGNSA. The CDR3 contains 15 residues. CDR3 sequence reads: CASSLSRQATMTYTF. The CDR3 DNA follows: TGTGCCAGCAGCTTATCCCGACAGGCCACTATGACCTACACCTTC.

V usage is TRBV5-6 and J usage is TRBJ2-1; D gene ambiguous. Germline CDR1 and CDR2: SGHDT and YYEEEE. The CDR3 is made up of 12 amino acids. The V and J ends lost 0 bases and 5 bases respectively, with 3 bases between them. CDR3 in DNA: TGTGCCAGCAGCTTGGAGCACAATGAGCAGTTCTTC. The encoded protein is CASSLEHNEQFF.

This rearrangement joins TRBV6-4 to TRBJ1-6, with a tentative D call TRBD1 (6 bases). The V gene's germline CDR1 is MRHNA and CDR2 SNTAGT. This CDR3 has 15 residues. The V gene lost 4 bases and the J gene lost 8 bases, with 15 bases spanning the gap. DNA for the CDR3: TGTGCCAGCAGTGCCGCAGGGGAGGGCTATTCACCCCTCCACTTT. It is translated as CASSAAGEGYSPLHF.

The chain uses TRBV5-4 and TRBJ1-5, with a weak D call TRBD1 (6 bases). The germline V and J ends were trimmed by 2 bases and 1 base, with 19 bases remaining between them. This CDR3 contains 18 residues. CDR1 and CDR2 (germline): SGHNT, YYREEE (reference sequence). The CDR3 DNA reads as TGTGCCAGCAGCTTTCAGGGGCTTGGAGGTTTAAGCAATCAGCCCCAGCATTTT. Translated: CASSFQGLGGLSNQPQHF.

Details on this clone: Other DNA sequences in the sample encode the same CDR3. V is TRBV5-5 and J is TRBJ2-2, with D unclear. CDR1 and CDR2 (germline): SGHKS, YYEKEE (reference sequence). The V end was cut by 2 bases, the J end by 7 bases, with 6 bases between. The CDR3 consists of 12 residues. This chain's CDR3 is CASSFSGGELFF. CDR3 coding DNA: TGTGCCAGCAGCTTTTCTGGCGGGGAGCTGTTTTTT.

The J gene is TRBJ2-1, the V gene TRBV2; 8 positions match TRBD2. V shed 7 bases and J 1 base; nucleotides not matched to a gene: 3. This CDR3 has 14 residues. Germline V gene sequence: CDR1 SNHLY, CDR2 FYNNEI. CDR3 in amino acids: CASTSGSSYNEQFF. CDR3 nucleotides: TGTGCCAGCACGAGCGGGAGTTCCTACAATGAGCAGTTCTTC.

V is TRBV6-6 and J is TRBJ1-4, with a tentative D call TRBD1 (5 bases). Germline CDR1 and CDR2: MNHNY and SVGAGI (reference sequence). This CDR3 has 15 residues. V was pared by 6 bases and J by 0 bases, with 11 bases between. The CDR3 bases are TGTGCCAGCAGAAACCAGGGAACAACTAATGAAAAACTGTTTTTT. Its translation: CASRNQGTTNEKLFF.

The table lists this clone with a count of one. V and J are TRBV30 and TRBJ1-3; D is uncertain. CDR1 and CDR2 from the germline V gene are GTSNPN and SVGIG (reference sequence). The CDR3 is made up of 15 amino acids. The V end was cut by 0 bases, the J end by 4 bases, with 13 bases between. DNA for the CDR3: TGTGCCTGGAGTGTACGAAGGGCAATCGGAAACACCATATATTTT. Protein sequence: CAWSVRRAIGNTIYF.